The entry below describes one TCR beta chain. This clonotype showed up just a few times. No antigen is known for it. Within one base of it there is no much larger clone, and no base qualities were kept. These data come from a study of HIV-infected patients and healthy controls (dated by TCRdb to the mid-2010s). The library was built by means of 5' RACE. Sequencing was carried out with an Illumina MiSeq. The public reads were run again by TCRdb, first through fastp at Q25 and then through MiXCR, and only productive beta chains were kept. Rows with one shared CDR3 protein collapse into an entry with the most common genes and DNA. In this sample the table shows 70,000 or so distinct CDR3 sequences, around 16% of which occur a single time. 4.5% to 7% of the sample is held by the ten biggest clonotypes. The TCR was taken from a human donor in good health. The sample consisted of CD4+ T cells from blood.

The CDR3 amino acid sequence is: CASSLRGGADTQYF. The sequence in DNA is TGTGCCAGCAGTTTACGTGGGGGGGCTGATACGCAGTATTTT. Here the chain combines TRBV28 and TRBJ2-3; possibly the D gene is TRBD2, per 7 matching bases. The CDR3 measures 14 amino acids from cysteine to phenylalanine. Only the CDR3 portion is preserved as DNA: 42 bases, with reading frame beginning at the first base. V is cut by 2 bases and J by 6 bases, and the space between the germline ends is 12 bases. Taken from the germline V gene, the CDR1 and CDR2 loops are MDHEN and SYDVKM.